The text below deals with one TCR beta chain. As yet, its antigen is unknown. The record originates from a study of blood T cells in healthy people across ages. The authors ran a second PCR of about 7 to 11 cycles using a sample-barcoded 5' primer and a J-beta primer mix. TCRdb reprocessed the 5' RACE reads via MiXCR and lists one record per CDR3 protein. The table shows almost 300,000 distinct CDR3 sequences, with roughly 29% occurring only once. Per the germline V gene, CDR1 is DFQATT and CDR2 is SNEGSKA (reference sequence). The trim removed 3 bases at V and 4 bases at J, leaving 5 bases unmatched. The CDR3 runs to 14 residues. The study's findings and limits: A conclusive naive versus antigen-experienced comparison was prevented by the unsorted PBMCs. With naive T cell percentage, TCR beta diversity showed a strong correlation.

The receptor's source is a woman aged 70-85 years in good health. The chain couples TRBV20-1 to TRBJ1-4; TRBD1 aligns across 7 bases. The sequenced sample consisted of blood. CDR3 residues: CSASPGQNNEKLFF. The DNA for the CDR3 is TGCAGTGCTAGCCCGGGACAGAATAATGAAAAACTGTTTTTT.